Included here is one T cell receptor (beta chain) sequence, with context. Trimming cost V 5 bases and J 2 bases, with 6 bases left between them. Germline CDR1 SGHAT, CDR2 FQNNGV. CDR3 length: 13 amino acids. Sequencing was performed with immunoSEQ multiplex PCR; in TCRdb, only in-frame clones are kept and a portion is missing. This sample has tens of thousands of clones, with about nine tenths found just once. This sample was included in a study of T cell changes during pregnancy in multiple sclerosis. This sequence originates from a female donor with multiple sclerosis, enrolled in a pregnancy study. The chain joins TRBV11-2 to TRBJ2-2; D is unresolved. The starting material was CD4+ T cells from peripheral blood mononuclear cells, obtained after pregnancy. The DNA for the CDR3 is TGTGCCAGCAGCCGAGTCAACACCGGGGAGCTGTTTTTT. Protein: CASSRVNTGELFF.